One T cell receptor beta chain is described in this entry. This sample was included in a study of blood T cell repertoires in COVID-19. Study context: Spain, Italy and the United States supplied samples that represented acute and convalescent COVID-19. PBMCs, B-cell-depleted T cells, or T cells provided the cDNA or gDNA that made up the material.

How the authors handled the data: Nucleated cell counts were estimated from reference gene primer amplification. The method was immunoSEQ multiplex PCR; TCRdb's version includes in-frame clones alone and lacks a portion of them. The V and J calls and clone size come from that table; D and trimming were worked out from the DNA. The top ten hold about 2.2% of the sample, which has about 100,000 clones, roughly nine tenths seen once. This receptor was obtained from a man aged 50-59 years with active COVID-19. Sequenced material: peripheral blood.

The CDR3 here is CASSLGVKRPDTQYF. DNA of the CDR3: TGCGCCAGCAGCTTGGGGGTGAAGCGGCCTGATACGCAGTATTTT. The J gene is TRBJ2-3, the V gene TRBV5-1; a possible D gene is TRBD2 (5 bases). There are 15 residues in the CDR3. In germline, CDR1 is SGHRS, CDR2 YFSETQ. The V end was cut by 0 bases, the J end by 6 bases, with 14 bases between.